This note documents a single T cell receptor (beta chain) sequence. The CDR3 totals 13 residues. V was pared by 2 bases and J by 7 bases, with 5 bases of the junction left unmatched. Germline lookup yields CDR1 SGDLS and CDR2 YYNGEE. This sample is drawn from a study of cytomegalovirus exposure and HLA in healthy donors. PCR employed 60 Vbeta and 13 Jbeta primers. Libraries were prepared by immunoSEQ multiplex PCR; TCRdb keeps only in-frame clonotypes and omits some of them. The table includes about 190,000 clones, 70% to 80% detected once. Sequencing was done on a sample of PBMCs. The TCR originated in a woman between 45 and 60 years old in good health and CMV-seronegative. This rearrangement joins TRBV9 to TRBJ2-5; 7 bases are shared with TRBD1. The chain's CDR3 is CASSVRGLGTQYF. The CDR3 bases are TGTGCCAGCAGCGTGAGGGGGCTAGGGACCCAGTACTTC.